Below, one T cell receptor (beta chain) is given with its context. This sample stems from a study of technical replicates of blood from a few donors. Per the germline V gene, CDR1 is SGHTA and CDR2 is FQGTGA. The CDR3 extends over 13 amino acids. Trimming left V 4 bases short and J 3 bases short, with 10 bases between. Profiled with immunoSEQ multiplex PCR; TCRdb holds only in-frame clones, not every one. The table has roughly 100,000 clones, almost 97% seen once. The source material was T cells isolated from PBMCs. The origin of this receptor is a human donor in good health. V and J are TRBV7-3 and TRBJ2-7; D not certain. The CDR3 DNA is TGTGCCAGCAGCTCTAGTAGTGGCTACGAGCAGTACTTC. Translating gives CASSSSSGYEQYF.